The next 28 T cell receptor beta chains were all read from a single sample in a study of identifying expanded T cells in peripheral blood (dated by TCRdb to the late 2010s). The library was produced with the immunoSEQ multiplex PCR assay. TCRdb's version of the immuneACCESS table is confined to in-frame rearrangements and falls short of the full clone set. An unresolved V gene accounts for under half of the shortfall where checked; the remainder is of unknown origin. The sample table records 60,000 to 70,000 clones; under 85% of these occur just once. Approximately 19% of the sample is in the top ten clones. The specimen was blood. The receptor source for this set is a person aged 18 to 70 in good health.

The chain links TRBV19 to TRBJ1-4; D ambiguous. The V gene's germline CDR1 is LNHDA and CDR2 SQIVND (reference sequence). V was trimmed by 3 bases and J by 0 bases, leaving 8 bases between them. The CDR3 extends over 15 amino acids. The CDR3 spells CASSIGKATNEKLFF. The CDR3 DNA follows: TGTGCCAGTAGTATTGGCAAGGCAACTAATGAAAAACTGTTTTTT.

This chain joins TRBV7-2 and TRBJ2-3, with a weak D call TRBD1 (8 bases). This CDR3 has 14 amino acids. V lost 5 bases, J lost 7 bases, and 16 bases lay in between. The germline CDR1 and CDR2 sequences are SGHTA and FQGNSA. In DNA form, the CDR3 reads TGTGCCAGCAGCAGCGGGACAGGTTCTTATACGCAGTATTTT. Translating gives CASSSGTGSYTQYF.

The chain uses TRBV7-9 and TRBJ1-2, with TRBD1 identical over 7 bases. With V trimmed by 8 bases and J by 8 bases, 17 bases remained unmatched. Germline-derived CDR1 and CDR2 are SEHNR and FQNEAQ (reference sequence). The CDR3 extends over 15 amino acids. The CDR3 spells CASRPGQMLLGGYTF. As DNA, the CDR3 is TGTGCCAGCCGCCCGGGACAGATGCTTCTGGGGGGCTACACCTTC.

The chain joins TRBV7-9 to TRBJ1-1; D uncertain. Trimming pared 1 base from V and 0 bases from J, leaving 12 bases between. Germline V gene data show CDR1 as SEHNR and CDR2 as FQNEAQ (reference sequence). The CDR3 is 16 amino acids. The CDR3 protein is CASSLVGGRLNTEAFF. Written as DNA, the CDR3 is TGTGCCAGCAGCTTAGTTGGAGGGCGATTGAACACTGAAGCTTTCTTT.

The chain joins TRBV6-1 to TRBJ2-5; D is uncertain. The CDR3 length is 14 residues. Germline CDR1 and CDR2: MNHNS and SASEGT. Trimming shortened V by 1 base and J by 0 bases, and 6 bases separated the two germline ends. The CDR3 DNA is TGTGCCAGCAGTGAAGTAGAATACCAAGAGACCCAGTACTTC. Translation gives CASSEVEYQETQYF.

V and J are TRBV30 and TRBJ2-1; a weak D match, TRBD2 (7 bases). This CDR3 region has 15 residues. From germline, CDR1 is GTSNPN and CDR2 SVGIG (reference sequence). Trimming took off 2 bases at V and 4 bases at J, with 15 bases between the two ends. The CDR3 here is CAWSRGAGFYNEQFF. CDR3 sequence (DNA): TGTGCCTGGAGTCGGGGGGCGGGGTTTTACAATGAGCAGTTCTTC.

This chain links TRBV30 with TRBJ1-3; 7 nucleotides match TRBD1. V lost 8 bases and J lost 2; bases outside the gene matches: 6. Germline assignment: CDR1 GTSNPN and CDR2 SVGIG (reference sequence). This CDR3 comprises 13 residues. CDR3 coding DNA: TGTGCCAGAACAGGGGCGGCTGGAAACACCATATATTTT. Its protein product is CARTGAAGNTIYF.

The genes are TRBV14 and TRBJ2-7; 9 bases agree with TRBD1. From germline, CDR1 is SGHDN and CDR2 FVKESK. The CDR3 loop spans 14 amino acids. Trimming at V came to 5 bases and at J to 6 bases, leaving 8 bases not matched to a gene. CDR3 bases: TGTGCCAGCAGCACAGGGGGCTCCTTCTCCGAGCAGTACGTC. It specifies CASSTGGSFSEQYV.

The CDR3 region is CASRDRGEGTDTQYF. Written as DNA, the CDR3 is TGTGCCAGTAGGGACAGGGGTGAGGGCACAGATACGCAGTATTTT. The rearrangement links TRBV19 to TRBJ2-3, with 9 bases matching TRBD1. There are 15 residues in the CDR3. V lost 6 bases and J lost 1; bases outside the gene matches: 5. Germline CDR1 reads LNHDA; CDR2 reads SQIVND (reference sequence). Full variable domain (rest looked up from reference TRBV19 and TRBJ2-3): DGGITQSPKYLFRKEGQNVTLSCEQNLNHDAMYWYRQDPGQGLRLIYYSQIVNDFQKGDIAEGYSVSREKKESFPLTVTSAQKNPTAFYLCASRDRGEGTDTQYFGPGTRLTVL.

This chain connects TRBV19 to TRBJ1-2; D possibly corresponds to TRBD1 (5 bases). Germline V CDR1 and CDR2: LNHDA, SQIVND (reference sequence). This CDR3 comprises 14 residues. Trimming stripped 3 bases from V and 8 bases from J, with 16 bases between. CDR3 amino acids: CASSMVLGEEGYTF. The CDR3 nucleotides are TGTGCCAGTAGTATGGTGTTGGGGGAAGAGGGCTACACCTTC.

Written as DNA, the CDR3 is TGTGCCAGCAGCGTAGGGAGGGGACAGGGGCGGGACACTGAAGCTTTCTTT. Protein: CASSVGRGQGRDTEAFF. The rearrangement joins TRBV9 to TRBJ1-1; 10 nucleotides agree with TRBD1. Germline V lookup: CDR1 SGDLS, CDR2 YYNGEE. V was clipped by 0 bases and J by 3 bases; unmatched bases: 8. CDR3 length: 17 residues.

The J gene is TRBJ1-2, the V gene TRBV7-2; the D is unclear. The germline V gene has CDR1 SGHTA and CDR2 FQGNSA. This CDR3 has 14 residues. V was shortened by 4 bases and J by 5 bases, with 14 bases between the two germline ends. The CDR3 here is CASSSRSTAYGYTF. The CDR3 region has the DNA TGTGCCAGCAGCTCGCGGTCAACAGCTTATGGCTACACCTTC.

The V gene is TRBV28, the J gene TRBJ1-1, with D uncertain. The CDR3 has 15 amino acids. The germline CDR1 and CDR2 sequences are MDHEN and SYDVKM. The V end was cut by 6 bases, the J end by 0 bases, with 14 bases between. Here the CDR3 reads CASSPRHIMNTEAFF. In DNA form, the CDR3 reads TGTGCCAGCAGCCCAAGGCACATCATGAACACTGAAGCTTTCTTT. Using reference TRBV28 and TRBJ1-1 for the parts outside the CDR3, the full variable domain is DVKVTQSSRYLVKRTGEKVFLECVQDMDHENMFWYRQDPGLGLRLIYFSYDVKMKEKGDIPEGYSVSREKKERFSLILESASTNQTSMYLCASSPRHIMNTEAFFGQGTRLTVV.

This chain connects TRBV30 to TRBJ2-3; D remains unclear. CDR3 length: 15 amino acids. V was shortened by 0 bases and J by 0 bases, with 10 bases between the two germline ends. Per germline, CDR1 GTSNPN and CDR2 SVGIG (reference sequence). The CDR3 spells CAWSVGLVSTDTQYF. DNA of the CDR3: TGTGCCTGGAGTGTAGGTCTGGTTAGCACAGATACGCAGTATTTT. The complete variable domain, with remaining parts taken from reference TRBV30 and TRBJ2-3, reads SQTIHQWPATLVQPVGSPLSLECTVEGTSNPNLYWYRQAAGRGLQLLFYSVGIGQISSEVPQNLSASRPQDRQFILSSKKLLLSDSGFYLCAWSVGLVSTDTQYFGPGTRLTVL.

The chain carries TRBV7-8 and TRBJ1-1; D call uncertain. V was clipped by 1 base and J by 1 base, with 7 bases between them. The CDR3 totals 14 residues. The germline gives CDR1 SGHVS, CDR2 FQNEAQ. For the CDR3, the DNA is TGTGCCAGCAGCTTAGGGGAGGGGAACACTGAAGCTTTCTTT. This translates into CASSLGEGNTEAFF.

The J gene is TRBJ2-2, the V gene TRBV29-1; 9 nucleotides match TRBD2. The V segment lost 5 bases and the J segment 5 bases; nucleotides outside the gene matches: 6. The CDR3 extends over 14 amino acids. CDR1 SQVTM and CDR2 ANQGSEA come from the germline V gene. The CDR3 reads CSVHSLAGTGELFF. For the CDR3, the DNA is TGCAGCGTTCACAGCCTAGCGGGAACCGGGGAGCTGTTTTTT.

The genes are TRBV28 and TRBJ2-3, with a weak D call TRBD2 (5 bases). Germline lookup yields CDR1 MDHEN and CDR2 SYDVKM. CDR3 length equals 15 residues. Trimming removed 1 base at V and 1 base at J, with 9 bases between. The CDR3 nucleotides are TGTGCCAGCAGTTTATACAGCGGTGGCACAGATACGCAGTATTTT. Its protein is CASSLYSGGTDTQYF.

The chain recombines TRBV10-2 with TRBJ1-1, with D perhaps matching TRBD1 (5 bases). The V gene's germline CDR1 is WSHSY and CDR2 SAAADI. CDR3 size: 17 residues. V lost 5 bases to trimming and J lost 3 bases, with 22 bases between them. The CDR3 coding sequence is TGCGCCAGCAGTAAGGTTTCGGGGCAAGTTGGTTACACTGAAGCTTTCTTT. Amino acid sequence: CASSKVSGQVGYTEAFF.

This rearrangement joins TRBV27 to TRBJ2-7; 7 nucleotides match TRBD2. This CDR3 comprises 16 residues. Per germline, CDR1 MNHEY and CDR2 SMNVEV (reference sequence). V dropped 5 bases and J dropped 1; count of bases not matched to a gene: 11. CDR3 bases: TGTGCCAGCAGTGAAAATCCGGGGGGAACTTCCTACGAGCAGTACGTC. Translating gives CASSENPGGTSYEQYV.

V gene TRBV5-8 combines with J gene TRBJ2-2, with 10 bases matching TRBD2. The length of the CDR3 is 17 residues. The germline V gene encodes CDR1 SGHTS and CDR2 YDEGEE. With V trimmed by 4 bases and J by 5 bases, 11 bases remained unmatched. The CDR3 spells CASSKPSGSLGTGELFF. The DNA for the CDR3 is TGTGCCAGCAGCAAACCTAGCGGGAGTTTGGGAACCGGGGAGCTGTTTTTT.

The chain links TRBV15 to TRBJ1-5; 7 positions match TRBD1. This CDR3 contains 16 residues. Germline values: CDR1 LNHNV, CDR2 YYDKDF (reference sequence). The ends lost 1 base at V and 1 base at J; junction bases unmatched: 4. The CDR3 DNA reads TGTGCCACCAGCAGAGGGCGCAGGGGGAGCAATCAGCCCCAGCATTTT. Translating it yields CATSRGRRGSNQPQHF. Based on the CDR3 plus reference TRBV15 and TRBJ1-5, the full variable domain is DAMVIQNPRYQVTQFGKPVTLSCSQTLNHNVMYWYQQKSSQAPKLLFHYYDKDFNNEADTPDNFQSRRPNTSFCFLDIRSPGLGDTAMYLCATSRGRRGSNQPQHFGDGTRLSIL.

Details on this clone: One junction end does not reproduce the germline sequence, and a read error may be involved. V usage is TRBV9 and J usage is TRBJ1-2; a weak D match, TRBD1 (5 bases). CDR1 SGDLS and CDR2 YYNGEE come from the germline V gene. This CDR3 has 13 amino acids. The CDR3 coding sequence is TGTGCCAGCAACGTAGGGACCGGCTATGGCTACACCTTC. Residues: CASNVGTGYGYTF.

This chain uses TRBV9 with TRBJ1-2; D not certain. Germline V gene lookup returns CDR1 SGDLS and CDR2 YYNGEE. Trimming removed 2 bases from V and 8 bases from J, with 10 bases in between. The CDR3 is 12 residues long. As DNA, the CDR3 is TGTGCCAGCAGCGTCCCCGACTCCGGCTACACCTTC. It codes for CASSVPDSGYTF.

The genes are TRBV30 and TRBJ2-5; perhaps TRBD1 as D (6 bases). The CDR3 is made up of 12 amino acids. V was pared by 0 bases and J by 5 bases, with 7 bases between. Per the germline V gene, CDR1 is GTSNPN and CDR2 is SVGIG (reference sequence). The CDR3 region is CAWSVRGETQYF. The CDR3, as DNA: TGTGCCTGGAGTGTAAGGGGGGAGACCCAGTACTTC.

The chain joins TRBV7-9 to TRBJ2-2; D is tentatively TRBD1 or TRBD2 (5 bases each). The germline gives CDR1 SEHNR, CDR2 FQNEAQ (reference sequence). Trimming took 3 bases from V and 6 from J, leaving 8 bases between them. CDR3 size: 13 residues. The CDR3 sequence is CASSFEGSGELFF. As DNA, the CDR3 is TGTGCCAGCAGCTTCGAGGGGTCCGGGGAGCTGTTTTTT.

CDR3 nucleotides: TGCGCCAGCAGCCAAGAGGGGCAGGGGAGTTCTGGAAACACCATATATTTT. Translation gives CASSQEGQGSSGNTIYF. The V and J genes are TRBV4-3 and TRBJ1-3, with D possibly TRBD1 on 6 matching bases. CDR1 is LGHNA, CDR2 YSLEER, per germline. The CDR3 is made up of 17 amino acids. Deletions cut 0 bases from V and 1 base from J, with 13 bases between.

This clone turned up a few times. The junction differs from germline at one of its ends, possibly a read error. The chain is built from TRBV5-1 and TRBJ2-2; 10 bases are shared with TRBD2. Germline CDR1 SGHRS, CDR2 YFSETQ. The CDR3 is made up of 15 amino acids. CDR3 protein: CASCLAGGNTGELFF. The CDR3 DNA is TGCGCCAGCTGCTTAGCGGGAGGGAACACCGGGGAGCTGTTTTTT.

This chain connects TRBV23-1 to TRBJ2-7; D could derive from TRBD1 or TRBD2 (6 bases each). TRBV23-1 is flagged as an ORF with uncertain function. The germline V and J ends were trimmed by 8 bases and 0 bases, with 23 bases remaining between them. This CDR3 comprises 17 residues. Here the CDR3 DNA reads TGCGCCAGCCGGCCCAAAGGGGGGACGGATTCCTCCTACGAGCAGTACGTC. This translates into CASRPKGGTDSSYEQYV.